Each of the 2 T cell receptor beta chains below was sequenced from the same sample in a study of T cell repertoires in cytomegalovirus infection. Their antigens remain unidentified. One entry per CDR3 protein results from TCRdb running MiXCR on the reads. This sample carries roughly 310,000 distinct CDR3 sequences, 29% of them seen once, and the ten largest clones take roughly 20%. This material consisted of cultured PBMCs, taken from culture after CMV antigen stimulation. The receptors were gathered from a human donor in good health (CMV status not recorded). Some clones in this sample may be carry-over from other donors' samples.

This clonotype was seen a handful of times. This chain's CDR3 is CASIQGGQAYNSPLHF. In DNA form, the CDR3 reads TGTGCCAGCATCCAGGGAGGACAGGCCTATAATTCACCCCTCCACTTT. The chain is built from TRBV28 and TRBJ1-6, with 7 bases identical to TRBD1. Trimming at V came to 7 bases and at J to 2 bases, leaving 8 bases not matched to a gene. CDR3 length equals 16 residues. The germline gives CDR1 MDHEN, CDR2 SYDVKM.

This chain links TRBV7-9 with TRBJ2-7; D remains ambiguous. Germline CDR1 and CDR2: SEHNR and FQNEAQ (reference sequence). The CDR3 extends over 15 amino acids. V lost 5 bases, J lost 4 bases, and 18 bases lay in between. For the CDR3, the DNA is TGTGCCAGCAGCGCCTGGACGATCTATGGGTACGAGCAGTACTTC. Its translation is CASSAWTIYGYEQYF.